The 18 T cell receptor beta chains below come from one sample, sequenced in a study of cytomegalovirus exposure and HLA in healthy donors (dated 2017 in TCRdb). The library came from the immunoSEQ multiplex PCR assay. The multiplex PCR relied on a mix of 60 forward primers for TCR Vbeta segments and 13 reverse primers for TCR Jbeta segments. TCRdb's version of the immuneACCESS table is confined to in-frame rearrangements and falls short of the full clone set. An unresolved V gene accounts for under half of the shortfall where checked; the remainder is of unknown origin. Across this sample there are under 110,000 clones, with 65% to 75% seen only once. The ten largest clones capture about 1.9% of the sample. Sequencing used PBMCs. These TCRs come from a woman aged 40 to 50 in good health and CMV-seronegative.

The genes are TRBV2 and TRBJ1-1; possibly TRBD1 for D (6 bases). The CDR3 consists of 13 residues. Germline assignment: CDR1 SNHLY and CDR2 FYNNEI. Trimming stripped 4 bases from V and 3 bases from J, with 9 bases between. CDR3 region: CASSVDSYTEAFF. For the CDR3, the DNA is TGTGCCAGCAGTGTGGACAGCTACACTGAAGCTTTCTTT.

V gene TRBV5-4 combines with J gene TRBJ2-7; D call uncertain. Looked up from germline, CDR1 is SGHNT and CDR2 is YYREEE (reference sequence). V dropped 4 bases and J dropped 5 bases, with 16 bases sitting between them. The CDR3 loop spans 14 amino acids. CDR3 nucleotide sequence: TGTGCCAGCAGCCCTCTCCCGGGTACCCACGAGCAGTACTTC. Residues: CASSPLPGTHEQYF.

J is TRBJ2-7 and V is TRBV28; TRBD2 matches 11 bases. CDR3 size: 15 residues. J gave up 3 bases and V 3 bases, and 4 bases lay outside the gene matches. Germline CDR1 reads MDHEN; CDR2 reads SYDVKM. CDR3 loop: CASSFRLAGLYEQYF. CDR3 in DNA: TGTGCCAGCAGTTTTCGACTAGCGGGACTCTACGAGCAGTACTTC.

This clone occurred a few times. J is TRBJ2-7 and V is TRBV11-1; maybe TRBD1 (5 bases). Germline V gene sequence: CDR1 SGHAT, CDR2 FQDESV (reference sequence). The length of the CDR3 is 14 residues. The V gene lost 4 bases and the J gene lost 2 bases, with 12 bases spanning the gap. CDR3 sequence: CASSYSQGAYEQYF. The CDR3 region has the DNA TGTGCCAGCAGCTATAGTCAGGGTGCCTACGAGCAGTACTTC.

This chain uses TRBV11-2 with TRBJ1-3, with D possibly matching TRBD1 (5 bases). The CDR3 has 14 amino acids. Deletions cut 0 bases from V and 3 bases from J, with 6 bases between. Germline V CDR1 and CDR2: SGHAT, FQNNGV. The CDR3 DNA sequence: TGTGCCAGCAGCTTAGAACAGGTTGGAAACACCATATATTTT. As protein: CASSLEQVGNTIYF.

The chain recombines TRBV7-9 with TRBJ2-5; possibly TRBD1 for D (6 bases). The J call could be wrong; TRBJ2-7 is a better fit for the DNA end. Germline assignment: CDR1 SEHNR and CDR2 FQNEAQ (reference sequence). The CDR3 loop spans 13 amino acids. The CDR3 reads CASSDTGSAEQYF. The CDR3 DNA sequence: TGTGCCAGCAGCGACACAGGGTCAGCCGAGCAGTACTTC.

The J gene is TRBJ2-3, the V gene TRBV19, with 14 bases lining up with TRBD2. Trimming cost V 7 bases and J 3 bases; bases outside gene matches: 3. Per germline, CDR1 LNHDA and CDR2 SQIVND (reference sequence). CDR3 size: 15 residues. The CDR3 loop is CASMGLAGVTDTQYF. The CDR3 DNA reads TGTGCCAGTATGGGACTAGCGGGAGTAACAGATACGCAGTATTTT.

The chain couples TRBV7-6 to TRBJ2-7, with TRBD2 identical over 14 bases. This CDR3 is 17 amino acids long. CDR1 and CDR2 (germline): SGHVS, FNYEAQ. V was pared by 3 bases and J by 4 bases, with 8 bases of the junction left unmatched. This CDR3 reads CASSLTSGGASVYEQYF. CDR3 nucleotides: TGTGCCAGCAGCTTGACTAGCGGGGGGGCGTCTGTTTACGAGCAGTACTTC.

This clone was recorded a few times. V gene TRBV5-1 combines with J gene TRBJ1-3; tentatively, D is TRBD1 (5 bases). V shed 0 bases and J shed 3 bases, with 13 bases lying between them. Germline V gives CDR1 SGHRS, CDR2 YFSETQ. CDR3 length: 16 amino acids. The CDR3 reads CASSLVGGNFGNTIYF. Here the CDR3 DNA reads TGCGCCAGCAGCTTGGTGGGGGGGAATTTTGGAAACACCATATATTTT. The entire variable domain, with the rest obtained from reference TRBV5-1 and TRBJ1-3, is as follows: KAGVTQTPRYLIKTRGQQVTLSCSPISGHRSVSWYQQTPGQGLQFLFEYFSETQRNKGNFPGRFSGRQFSNSRSEMNVSTLELGDSALYLCASSLVGGNFGNTIYFGEGSWLTVV.

About this clone: An end of the junction does not agree with germline; a read error may underlie this. V gene TRBV7-9 combines with J gene TRBJ1-5; 10 bases fit TRBD1. Germline V lookup: CDR1 SEHNR, CDR2 FQNEAQ (reference sequence). This CDR3 is built from 13 residues. The CDR3 reads CSSSGQGGQPQHF. DNA of the CDR3: TGTTCCAGCAGCGGACAGGGGGGGCAGCCCCAGCATTTT.

This clone has more than one count but fewer than ten. CDR3 in amino acids: CASSQGPGQQHSYEQYF. The CDR3 region has the DNA TGTGCCAGCAGCCAAGGTCCGGGACAGCAACACTCCTACGAGCAGTACTTC. The chain uses TRBV14 and TRBJ2-7; 7 bases line up with TRBD1. CDR3 length equals 17 residues. The V segment lost 1 base and the J segment 0 bases; nucleotides outside the gene matches: 9. Germline lookup yields CDR1 SGHDN and CDR2 FVKESK.

The gene calls are TRBV25-1 and TRBJ1-5; possible D gene TRBD1, 6 bases. Germline V CDR1 and CDR2: MGHDK, SYGVNS. This CDR3 comprises 13 residues. Trimming stripped 6 bases from V and 7 bases from J, with 13 bases between. This CDR3 reads CASRGGGGQPQHF. CDR3 nucleotide sequence: TGTGCCAGCAGAGGGGGTGGGGGCCAGCCCCAGCATTTT.

The genes are TRBV7-9 and TRBJ2-3; D uncertain. The germline CDR1 and CDR2 sequences are SEHNR and FQNEAQ (reference sequence). V gave up 4 bases and J gave up 3 bases, with 11 bases separating them. The CDR3 loop spans 14 amino acids. As DNA, the CDR3 is TGTGCCAGCAGCTCCCCCCCTCGGACAGATACGCAGTATTTT. Translation: CASSSPPRTDTQYF.

This clone was seen a few times. The rearrangement links TRBV18 to TRBJ2-5; unclear D gene. The J call may be incorrect, as the DNA end agrees better with TRBJ2-7. Looked up from germline, CDR1 is KGHSH and CDR2 is LQKENI. This CDR3 has 13 residues. The CDR3 DNA reads as TGTGCCAGCTCACCGGCAGACTCCTACGAGCAGTACTTC. This translates into CASSPADSYEQYF.

The CDR3 region has the DNA TGTGCCAGCAGGCCCATTCTAGCGGGAGGGAGCGATGAGCAGTTCTTC. It codes for CASRPILAGGSDEQFF. The V call is TRBV28, the J call TRBJ2-1; TRBD2 matches 12 bases. The CDR3 is 16 amino acids. The germline CDR1 and CDR2 sequences are MDHEN and SYDVKM. Losses at the gene ends were 6 bases for V and 8 bases for J; bases not matched to a gene: 11.

The chain carries TRBV28 and TRBJ2-1; D gene uncertain. V lost 2 bases to trimming and J lost 6 bases, with 5 bases between them. This CDR3 has 12 amino acids. Germline CDR1 MDHEN, CDR2 SYDVKM. The CDR3 is CASSLRANEQFF. CDR3 nucleotides: TGTGCCAGCAGTTTAAGAGCCAATGAGCAGTTCTTC.

The sample holds a few counts of this clone. The CDR3 here is CSVAQGQETQYF. The CDR3 bases are TGCAGCGTCGCTCAGGGACAAGAGACCCAGTACTTC. V is TRBV29-1 and J is TRBJ2-5; possible D gene TRBD1, 5 bases. The CDR3 loop spans 12 amino acids. The ends were cut back, 6 bases at V and 2 bases at J, with 10 bases in the middle. The germline CDR1 and CDR2 sequences are SQVTM and ANQGSEA.

The rearrangement joins TRBV10-3 to TRBJ1-1; D might be TRBD1 (5 bases). Trimming left V 2 bases short and J 4 bases short, with 8 bases between. Germline lookup yields CDR1 ENHRY and CDR2 SYGVKD. CDR3 length: 13 amino acids. The CDR3 bases are TGTGCCATCAGTGAGCAGGGCACCACTGAAGCTTTCTTT. Protein sequence: CAISEQGTTEAFF.